The TCR beta chain under discussion was sequenced for a study of CD4 T cells in relation to SARS-CoV-2 and coronaviruses. Study overall: The restricting HLA molecule for shared crossreactive spike epitopes was mapped.

Clones were sequenced by immunoSEQ multiplex PCR, and TCRdb holds only the in-frame ones, with some missing. The sample holds 21,000 or so clones, approximately 82% seen once. Before the COVID-19 pandemic, during about 2011-2019, CD4+ T cells were taken from unexposed donors. The cells were cultured for under twelve days before CD4+ T cells were isolated. Each well had 2.1 million or so PBMCs in around 4.5% human AB serum with IL-2. Comment on this clone: As yet, its antigen is unknown.

The material sequenced was CD4+ T cells from PBMCs, cultured in vitro. This TCR derives from a human donor in good health.

The CDR3 protein is CASSSISPWAGRNTEAFF. In DNA, the CDR3 is TGTGCCAGCAGCTCAATAAGCCCATGGGCAGGCCGGAACACTGAAGCTTTCTTT. The chain carries TRBV11-2 and TRBJ1-1; D is uncertain. The CDR3 is 18 residues long. V lost 4 bases and J lost 1, with 22 bases in between. Germline CDR1 reads SGHAT; CDR2 reads FQNNGV.